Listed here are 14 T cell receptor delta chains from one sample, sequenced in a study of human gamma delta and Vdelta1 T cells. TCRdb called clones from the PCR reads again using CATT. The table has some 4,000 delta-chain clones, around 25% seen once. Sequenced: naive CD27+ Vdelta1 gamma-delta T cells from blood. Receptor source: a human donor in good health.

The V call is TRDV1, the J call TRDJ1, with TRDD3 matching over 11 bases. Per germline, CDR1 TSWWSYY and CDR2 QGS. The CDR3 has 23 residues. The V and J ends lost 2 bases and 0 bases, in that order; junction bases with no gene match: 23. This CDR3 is CALGEIFLPRLGDSGMYTDKLIF. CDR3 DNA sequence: TGTGCTCTTGGGGAAATATTCCTTCCTCGACTGGGGGATAGTGGGATGTACACCGATAAACTCATCTTT.

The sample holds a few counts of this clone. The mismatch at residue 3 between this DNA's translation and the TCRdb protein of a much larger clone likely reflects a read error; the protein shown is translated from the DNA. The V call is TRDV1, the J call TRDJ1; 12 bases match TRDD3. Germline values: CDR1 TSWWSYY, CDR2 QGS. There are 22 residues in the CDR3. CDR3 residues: CARGELLLRGYWGIPSTDKLIF. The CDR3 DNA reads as TGTGCTCGTGGGGAACTGTTGCTCCGTGGATACTGGGGGATACCTTCCACCGATAAACTCATCTTT.

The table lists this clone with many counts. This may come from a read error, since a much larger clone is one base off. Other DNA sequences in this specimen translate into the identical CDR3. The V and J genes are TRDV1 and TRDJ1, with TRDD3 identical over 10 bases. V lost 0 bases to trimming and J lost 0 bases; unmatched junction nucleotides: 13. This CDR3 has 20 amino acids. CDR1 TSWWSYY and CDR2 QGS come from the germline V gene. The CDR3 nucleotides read TGTGCTCTTGGGGAACTCTGTTCTACTGGGGGATGGGTCTACACCGATAAACTCATCTTT. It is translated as CALGELCSTGGWVYTDKLIF.

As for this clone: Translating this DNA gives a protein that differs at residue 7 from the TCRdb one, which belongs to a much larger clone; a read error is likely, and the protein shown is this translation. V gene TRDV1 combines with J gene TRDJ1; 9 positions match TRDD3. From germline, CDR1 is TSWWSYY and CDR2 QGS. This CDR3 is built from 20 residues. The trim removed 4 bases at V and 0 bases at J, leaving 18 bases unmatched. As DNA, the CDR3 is TGTGCTCTTGGGGCCCCCGCTCTCAAGTACTGGGGGAGGTACACCGATAAACTCATCTTT. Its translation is CALGAPALKYWGRYTDKLIF.

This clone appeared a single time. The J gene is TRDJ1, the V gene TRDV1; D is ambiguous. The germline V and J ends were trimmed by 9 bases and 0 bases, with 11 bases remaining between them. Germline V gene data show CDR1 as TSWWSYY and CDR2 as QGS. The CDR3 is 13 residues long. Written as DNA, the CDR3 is TGTGCTCTCGTCCCCGCGTACACCGATAAACTCATCTTT. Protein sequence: CALVPAYTDKLIF.

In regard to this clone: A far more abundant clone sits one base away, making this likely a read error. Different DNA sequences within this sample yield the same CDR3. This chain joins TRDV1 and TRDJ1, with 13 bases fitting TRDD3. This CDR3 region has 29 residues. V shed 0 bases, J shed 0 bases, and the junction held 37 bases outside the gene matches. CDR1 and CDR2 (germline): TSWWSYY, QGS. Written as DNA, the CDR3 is TGTGCTCTTGGGGAACTAGCTGGGTACCTGCCTTCCTTCACTTTACTGGGGGATACGCGGAATCTGTACACCGATAAACTCATCTTT. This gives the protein CALGELAGYLPSFTLLGDTRNLYTDKLIF.

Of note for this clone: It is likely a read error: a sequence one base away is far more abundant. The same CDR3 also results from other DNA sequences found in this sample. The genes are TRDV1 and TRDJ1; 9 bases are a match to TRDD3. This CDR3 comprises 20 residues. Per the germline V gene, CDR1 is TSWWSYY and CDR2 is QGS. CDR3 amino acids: CALGAPTLKYWGRYTDKLIF. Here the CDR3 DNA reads TGTGCCCTTGGGGCCCCCACTCTCAAGTACTGGGGGAGGTACACCGATAAACTCATCTTT.

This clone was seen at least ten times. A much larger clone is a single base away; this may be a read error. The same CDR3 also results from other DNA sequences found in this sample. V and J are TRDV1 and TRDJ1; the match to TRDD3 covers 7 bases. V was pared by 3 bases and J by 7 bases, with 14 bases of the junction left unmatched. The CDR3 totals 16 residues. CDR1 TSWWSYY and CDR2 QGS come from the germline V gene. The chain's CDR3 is CALGEHYAYWGGKLIF. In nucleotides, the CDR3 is TGTGCTCTTGGGGAGCACTACGCTTACTGGGGAGGTAAACTCATCTTT.

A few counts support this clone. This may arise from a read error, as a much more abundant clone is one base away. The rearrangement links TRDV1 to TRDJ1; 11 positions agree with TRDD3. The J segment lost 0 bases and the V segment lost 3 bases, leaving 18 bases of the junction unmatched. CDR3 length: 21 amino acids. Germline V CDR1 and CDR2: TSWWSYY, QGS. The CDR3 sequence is CALGDYRLPLLGDTDTDKLIF. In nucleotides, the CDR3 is TGTGCTCTTGGGGACTACCGGCTTCCTTTGCTGGGGGATACAGACACCGATAAACTCATCTTT.

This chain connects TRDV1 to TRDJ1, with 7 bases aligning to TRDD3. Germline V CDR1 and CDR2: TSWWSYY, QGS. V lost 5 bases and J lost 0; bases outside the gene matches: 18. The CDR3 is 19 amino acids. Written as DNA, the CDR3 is TGTGCTCTTGGGAACACCGGGCGCACTGGGGCCGCGTACACCGATAAACTCATCTTT. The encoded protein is CALGNTGRTGAAYTDKLIF.

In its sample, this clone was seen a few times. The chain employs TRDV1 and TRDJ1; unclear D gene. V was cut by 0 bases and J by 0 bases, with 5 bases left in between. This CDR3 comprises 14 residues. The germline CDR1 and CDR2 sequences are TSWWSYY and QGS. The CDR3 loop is CALGELVNTDKLIF. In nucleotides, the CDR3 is TGTGCTCTTGGGGAACTAGTGAACACCGATAAACTCATCTTT.

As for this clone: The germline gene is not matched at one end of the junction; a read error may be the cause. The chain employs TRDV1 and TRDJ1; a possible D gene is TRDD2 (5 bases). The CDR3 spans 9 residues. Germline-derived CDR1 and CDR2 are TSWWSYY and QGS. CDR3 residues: CALGNYLHF. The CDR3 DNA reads TGTGCTCTTGGGAACTACCTTCACTTC.

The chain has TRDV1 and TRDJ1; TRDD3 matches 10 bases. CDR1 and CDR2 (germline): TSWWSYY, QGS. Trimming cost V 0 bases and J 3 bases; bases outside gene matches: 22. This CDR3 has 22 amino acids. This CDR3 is CALGELLLDIPRTGGFADKLIF. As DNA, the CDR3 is TGTGCTCTTGGGGAACTGCTCCTGGACATACCCCGGACTGGGGGATTTGCCGATAAACTCATCTTT.

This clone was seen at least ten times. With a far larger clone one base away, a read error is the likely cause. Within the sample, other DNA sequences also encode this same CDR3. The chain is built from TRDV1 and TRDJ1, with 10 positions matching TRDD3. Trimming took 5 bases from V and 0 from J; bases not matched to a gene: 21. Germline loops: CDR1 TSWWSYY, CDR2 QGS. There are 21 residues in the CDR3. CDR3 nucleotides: TGTGCTCTTGGGCCGGGGGATACGCTTAGGGCCCCCTCAAAGTACACCGATAAACTCATCTTT. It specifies CALGPGDTLRAPSKYTDKLIF.